The present TCR beta chain was sequenced within a study of T cell responses to AZD1222 COVID-19 vaccine. For the study at large: Pooling was applied to second doses at about 4 or about 12 weeks. General study results and limits: The study found vaccine-associated CD4 TCRs spanning spike, dominant at 160-218 and 743-854. Nearly half of spike-specific TCRs reportedly go after variant regions that carry no mutations.

Looked up from germline, CDR1 is SGDLS and CDR2 is YYNGEE. The CDR3 has 15 amino acids. Trimming took 3 bases from V and 3 from J; bases not matched to a gene: 5. Worth noting for this clone: Its target is not known.

TCRdb's copy holds only in-frame clones and misses some; the assay was immunoSEQ multiplex PCR. The sample has 100,000 to 150,000 clones, more than 80% seen once; the top ten hold less than 6.5%. The chain carries TRBV9 and TRBJ1-4, with 7 bases that match TRBD1. The input for sequencing was peripheral blood, taken on day 0 of AZD1222 vaccination. The receptor was isolated from an adult in good health. This chain's CDR3 is CASSEAGTANEKLFF. In DNA form, the CDR3 reads TGTGCCAGCAGCGAAGCCGGGACAGCTAATGAAAAACTGTTTTTT.